The rows below give T cell receptor beta chains drawn from one sample of a study of response to subunit inactivated influenza vaccine. Each CDR3 protein gets one entry after TCRdb re-called the RT-PCR reads with MiXCR. This table has about 530,000 distinct CDR3 sequences, 12% appearing once. Here the sequenced sample was PBMCs from blood, taken on the day of vaccination. The receptor set was obtained from a man aged 45 to 65 who received an inactivated influenza vaccine. Each CDR3 is given with its conserved first and last residue. The D gene is left open where the match is weak. Clone sizes are given selectively: once, few, many, or a class where the clone is expanded.

TRBJ2-7	TRBV5-1	.	.	TGCGCCAGCAGCTTGACGACAGGAGGAACCTACGAGCAGTACTTC	CASSLTTGGTYEQYF
TRBJ2-6	TRBV24-1	many	.	TGTGCCACCAGTGACCAACACTCTGGGGCCAACGTCCTGACTTTC	CATSDQHSGANVLTF
TRBJ2-5	TRBV29-1	many	.	TGCAGCATCCATCAGCAGAATCTACAAGAGACCCAGTACTTC	CSIHQQNLQETQYF
TRBJ2-5	TRBV20-1	once	.	TGCAGTGCTCCAAAGGAAGAGACCCAGTACTTC	CSAPKEETQYF
TRBJ2-4	TRBV28	.	.	TGTGCCAGCAATGGGGACGTAGCCAAAAACATTCAGTACTTC	CASNGDVAKNIQYF
TRBJ1-5	TRBV6-1	few	.	TGTGCCAGCGGGCCCCGGTATGCACAGCCCCAGCATTTT	CASGPRYAQPQHF
TRBJ1-2	TRBV12-3/TRBV12-4	many	.	TGTGCCAGCAGCTCCGGCCCTCGGGGCTACACCTTC	CASSSGPRGYTF
TRBJ2-7	TRBV6-1	.	.	TGTGCCAGCAGTCTCCAGGAGAGCTCCTACGAGCAGTACTTC	CASSLQESSYEQYF
TRBJ1-2	TRBV11-1	many	TRBD1	TGTGCCAGCAGCTCCCGAAAACTACAGGGGGCGCGGGGCTATGGCTACACCTTC	CASSSRKLQGARGYGYTF
TRBJ1-2	TRBV18	.	TRBD1	TGTGCCAGCTCTCGCCGGGACAGCCTTGGCTACACCTTC	CASSRRDSLGYTF
TRBJ2-6	TRBV5-1	.	.	TGCGCCAGCAGCTTGGAGTTAACTGGGGCCAACGTCCTGACTTTC	CASSLELTGANVLTF
TRBJ2-3	TRBV7-8	few	TRBD2	TGTGCCAGCAGCTTATTGGAAGGAACTAGCGGGAGAACAGATACGCAGTATTTT	CASSLLEGTSGRTDTQYF
TRBJ2-5	TRBV9	many	TRBD2	TGTGCCAGCAGCGTGGGTAGACTAGCGGGAGTCACGGAGACCCAGTACTTC	CASSVGRLAGVTETQYF